This T cell receptor (beta chain) was obtained from a study of siplizumab effects on memory and regulatory T cells. Broader study findings: Few alloreactive clones mapped to unstimulated subsets.

Sequences were generated from unstimulated naive, memory, effector memory and TEMRA subsets in a few donor pairs. Sequencing of each sample assayed approximately 110,000 TCR templates. Measured with immunoSEQ multiplex PCR; TCRdb has only the in-frame clones, and not every one. The profile shows about 27,000 clones, approximately 80% of them singletons. Of note for this clone: No antigen is known for it.

V was pared by 5 bases and J by 6 bases, with 12 bases between. Germline V gene lookup returns CDR1 LNHDA and CDR2 SQIVND (reference sequence). The CDR3 length is 13 residues. The chain is built from TRBV19 and TRBJ2-3, with a tentative D call TRBD1 (7 bases). The TCR comes from a human donor in good health. Sample: memory CD4+ T cells sorted from blood. DNA for the CDR3: TGTGCCAGTAGTGACAGGGAGGTGGATACGCAGTATTTT. Translation: CASSDREVDTQYF. Combining the CDR3 with reference TRBV19 and TRBJ2-3 gives the whole variable domain DGGITQSPKYLFRKEGQNVTLSCEQNLNHDAMYWYRQDPGQGLRLIYYSQIVNDFQKGDIAEGYSVSREKKESFPLTVTSAQKNPTAFYLCASSDREVDTQYFGPGTRLTVL.